This TCR beta chain was identified in a study of blood T cells in healthy people across ages. Only a few counts were recorded for this clonotype. Then a second PCR, running roughly 7 to 11 cycles, was carried out with a sample-barcoded 5' primer and a J-beta primer mix. Each CDR3 protein gets one entry after TCRdb re-called the 5' RACE reads with MiXCR. The sample holds fewer than 2,000,000 distinct CDR3 sequences; about two fifths are singletons and the top ten take 20% to 25%. V dropped 5 bases and J dropped 3 bases, with 11 bases sitting between them. CDR1 and CDR2 (germline): SEHNR, FQNEAQ (reference sequence). The CDR3 runs to 13 residues.

The TCR comes from a human donor in good health. The sequenced sample was blood. The chain carries TRBV7-9 and TRBJ2-7, with TRBD1 as a possible D gene (6 bases). The CDR3 is CASSGWDIYEQYF. CDR3 sequence (DNA): TGTGCCAGCAGCGGATGGGACATCTACGAGCAGTACTTC.